This entry is about one TCR beta chain. Its antigen is still unknown. The sample is drawn from a study of beta chain features in type 1 diabetes. Findings of the study overall: Type 1 diabetes patients had TCRB CDR3s that were shorter (moderately but significantly so) in all four CD4+ subsets. PCR might favor shorter templates, equally in patients and controls. Whether HLA type influences TCRB rearrangement remained unresolved here.

The whole isolated RNA underwent reverse transcription, so sequencing captured expressed TCRB transcripts. Repertoires were generated with immunoSEQ multiplex PCR, while TCRdb's copy carries only in-frame clones and drops some. This repertoire shows about 340,000 clones, about 13% found once; its top ten account for about 0.016%. Germline V gene sequence: CDR1 SEHNR, CDR2 FQNEAQ (reference sequence). The junction had 6 bases not matched to a gene; V was cut back by 5 bases and J by 5 bases. The length of the CDR3 is 13 residues. This chain connects TRBV7-9 to TRBJ2-7; 7 bases are a match to TRBD1. Sequencing input: naive CD4+ T cells from blood. The sequence was collected from a young woman with type 1 diabetes. The CDR3 sequence: CASSIQGFNEQYF. As DNA, the CDR3 is TGTGCCAGCAGCATACAGGGGTTTAACGAGCAGTACTTC.